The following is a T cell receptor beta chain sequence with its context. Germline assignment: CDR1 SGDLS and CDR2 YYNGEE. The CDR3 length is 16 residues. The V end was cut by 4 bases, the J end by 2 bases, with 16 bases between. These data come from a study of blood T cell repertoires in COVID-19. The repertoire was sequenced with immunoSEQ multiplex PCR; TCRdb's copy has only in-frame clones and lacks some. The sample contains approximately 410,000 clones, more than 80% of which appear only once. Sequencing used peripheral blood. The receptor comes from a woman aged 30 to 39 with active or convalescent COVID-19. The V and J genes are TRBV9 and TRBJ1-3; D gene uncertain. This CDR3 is CASSSPGSLPGNTIYF. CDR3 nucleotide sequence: TGTGCCAGCAGCAGCCCGGGAAGCCTCCCTGGAAACACCATATATTTT.